The entry that follows covers one TCR beta chain sequence. This clonotype was seen ten or more times. Its binding antigen is unknown. Per-base qualities were not stored, and no clone one base away is much larger. This specimen belongs to a study of regulatory T cells in long-lasting Graves disease (dated by TCRdb to the early 2020s). Describing the broader study: Newly diagnosed Graves' disease patients had taken antithyroid drugs for less than 3 months. This study used TCR sequencing and RNA sequencing of peripheral blood to compare persistent Graves' disease patients against newly diagnosed Graves' disease patients. A total of around 35 samples underwent TCR sequencing: some 13 from persistent and some 20 from newly diagnosed Graves' disease patients. The study was conducted in China and was registered as a clinical trial.

The junction shows trimming of 0 bases on V and 3 bases on J, and the gene matches do not reach 17 bases of it. From the germline V gene, CDR1 is SGHRS and CDR2 is YFSETQ. The CDR3 measures 19 amino acids from cysteine to phenylalanine. Here the CDR3 DNA is all that survives: 57 bases in frame from base 1. Study-level results and caveats: Only the TCR beta chain was sequenced and analyzed. Persistent disease showed preferential use of TRBV28, TRBJ1-2 and TRBJ2-5, whereas newly diagnosed disease favored TRBV20-1 and TRBJ2-1. More public clonotypes were shared among persistent patients (roughly 3,000) than among newly diagnosed patients (966). The authors acknowledged the small sample size as a limitation that may reduce accuracy. Compared with newly diagnosed patients, persistent Graves' disease patients had lower TCR Shannon entropy and fewer highly expanded clones, which suggests clonal expansion. The study examined only peripheral blood because the primary lesion, thyroid tissue, could not be accessed.

Library construction relied on multiplex PCR. The sequencing machine was an Illumina HiSeq 4000. TCR beta libraries were built with iRepertoire HTBI primers and Arm-PCR amplification of CDR3 regions. Gel purification was performed on PCR products prior to sequencing. As for how the authors treated the data: A total of 60 to 80 TRBV and 14 TRBJ segments were identified across samples and were used for gene usage analysis of CDR3 amino acid clonotypes. COPE and FqMerger were used to merge the filtered high-quality paired reads into contigs. BLAST was used to align contigs to IMGT TRBV, TRBD and TRBJ reference genes, with CDR3 defined following IMGT. Any clonotype with a frequency above 0.1% was counted as a highly expanded clone. Shannon entropy served as the measure of repertoire diversity, while the Gini coefficient captured V-J evenness. Clonotypes shared by more than one individual were considered public. TCRdb ran its own pipeline on the public reads, namely fastp trimming at Q25 and MiXCR clone calling, and kept in-frame beta chains. Records with the same CDR3 protein are collapsed into one entry carrying the most frequent genes and DNA. TCRdb's processing, not the study's, gives the V and J calls here. The sample table holds under 300,000 distinct CDR3 sequences, of which around 21% were seen once. Of the sample, approximately 15% is held by the ten largest clones.

According to the study, the label for this sample's time point signals: newly diagnosed GD, antithyroid drugs for less than 3 months. RNA was extracted from PBMCs in TRIzol for both TCR sequencing and RNA sequencing. Graves' disease was diagnosed according to American Thyroid Association guidelines. Patients for the study were recruited at an endocrinology department in Xi'an, China. Each patient gave 7 to 9.5 milliliters of peripheral blood, collected in an EDTA anticoagulant tube. PBMCs were isolated by Ficoll Paque Plus density gradient separation without further T cell sorting. An Agilent 2100 Bioanalyzer and agarose gel were used to check RNA quality, and a NanoDrop 2000 was used to measure RNA concentration.

The rearrangement joined TRBV5-1 to TRBJ2-5; the central 7 bases match TRBD1. Sequences were derived from peripheral blood mononuclear cells (PBMCs), sampled at new diagnosis, from a patient treated with antithyroid drugs. This sequence originates from a female donor with Graves disease. This receptor carries the CDR3 CASSLVRTGSGSEKETQYF. The sequenced DNA is TGCGCCAGCAGCTTGGTGAGGACAGGTTCTGGGAGTGAGAAAGAGACCCAGTACTTC.